The sample holds many counts of the clone carrying this T cell receptor (beta chain). The germline V gene has CDR1 SGHRS and CDR2 YFSETQ. The CDR3 runs 16 residues. Trimming cost V 3 bases and J 5 bases; bases outside gene matches: 6. Authors' data handling: Researchers report that nucleated cell counts were estimated from reference gene primer amplification. The assay was immunoSEQ multiplex PCR, and TCRdb's table has in-frame clones only and misses some. Clone size and V and J calls were adopted from that table, with D and trimming inferred from the DNA. The table lists around 68,000 clones, 82% of them singletons. The data were obtained in a study of blood T cell repertoires in COVID-19. Whole-study context: The samples span acute and convalescent COVID-19 from the United States, Italy and Spain. T cells, B-cell-depleted T cells, or PBMCs supplied cDNA or gDNA.

The sequenced sample consisted of peripheral blood. The V call is TRBV5-1, the J call TRBJ2-2, with TRBD2 identical over 11 bases. The receptor was isolated from an elderly man with active COVID-19. CDR3: CASSSTSGSMTGELFF. In DNA form, the CDR3 reads TGCGCCAGCAGCTCCACTAGCGGGAGCATGACCGGGGAGCTGTTTTTT.